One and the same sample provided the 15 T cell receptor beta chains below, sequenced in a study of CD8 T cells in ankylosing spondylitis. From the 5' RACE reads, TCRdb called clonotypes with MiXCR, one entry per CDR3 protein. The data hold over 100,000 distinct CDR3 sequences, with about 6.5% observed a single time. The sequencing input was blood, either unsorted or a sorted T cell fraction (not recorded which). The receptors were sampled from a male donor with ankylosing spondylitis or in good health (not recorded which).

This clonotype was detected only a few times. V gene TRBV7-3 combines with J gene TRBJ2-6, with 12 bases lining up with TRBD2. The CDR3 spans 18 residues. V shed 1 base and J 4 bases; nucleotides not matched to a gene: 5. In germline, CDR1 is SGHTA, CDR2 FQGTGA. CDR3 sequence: CASSLIPSGGGGANVLTF. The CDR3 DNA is TGTGCCAGCAGCTTAATTCCTAGCGGGGGGGGCGGGGCCAACGTCCTGACTTTC.

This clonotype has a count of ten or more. The CDR3 DNA is TGCAGTGCTTCTCGGACAGGGAGGGGAGAGACCCAGTACTTC. Its translation: CSASRTGRGETQYF. The chain couples TRBV20-1 to TRBJ2-5; D is perhaps TRBD1 (8 bases). This CDR3 has 14 residues. Germline V gene sequence: CDR1 DFQATT, CDR2 SNEGSKA (reference sequence). The ends were cut back, 5 bases at V and 4 bases at J, with 17 bases in the middle.

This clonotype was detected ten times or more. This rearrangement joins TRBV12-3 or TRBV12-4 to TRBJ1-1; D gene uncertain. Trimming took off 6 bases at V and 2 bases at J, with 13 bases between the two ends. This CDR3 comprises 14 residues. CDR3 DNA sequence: TGTGCCAGCAGACCCCCGGCTGCCAACACTGAAGCTTTCTTT. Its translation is CASRPPAANTEAFF.

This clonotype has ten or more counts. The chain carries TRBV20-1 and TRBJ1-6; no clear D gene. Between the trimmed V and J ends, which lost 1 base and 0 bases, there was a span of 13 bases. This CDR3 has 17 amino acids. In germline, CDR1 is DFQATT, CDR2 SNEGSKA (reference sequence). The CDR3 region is CSARVVYGDSYNSPLHF. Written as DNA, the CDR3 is TGCAGTGCTAGAGTGGTTTACGGAGACTCCTATAATTCACCCCTCCACTTT.

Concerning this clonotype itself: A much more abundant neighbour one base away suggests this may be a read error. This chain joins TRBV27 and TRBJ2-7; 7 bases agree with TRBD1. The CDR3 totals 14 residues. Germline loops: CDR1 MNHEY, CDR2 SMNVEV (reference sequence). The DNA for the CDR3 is TGTACCAGCAGTTTAACCGGGACAGCCAGCGAGCAGTACTTC. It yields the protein CTSSLTGTASEQYF.

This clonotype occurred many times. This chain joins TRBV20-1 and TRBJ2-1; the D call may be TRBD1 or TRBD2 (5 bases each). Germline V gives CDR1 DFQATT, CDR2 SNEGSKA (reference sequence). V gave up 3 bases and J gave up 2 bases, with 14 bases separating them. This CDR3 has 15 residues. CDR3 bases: TGCAGTGCTAGGCAAGGGACGGACACCTACAATGAGCAGTTCTTC. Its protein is CSARQGTDTYNEQFF.

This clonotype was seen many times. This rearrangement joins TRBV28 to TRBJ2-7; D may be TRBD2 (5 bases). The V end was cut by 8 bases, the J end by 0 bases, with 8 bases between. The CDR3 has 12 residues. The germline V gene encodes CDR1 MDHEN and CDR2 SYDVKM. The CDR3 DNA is TGTGCCAGCGGGAGCTTCTCCTACGAGCAGTACTTC. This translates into CASGSFSYEQYF.

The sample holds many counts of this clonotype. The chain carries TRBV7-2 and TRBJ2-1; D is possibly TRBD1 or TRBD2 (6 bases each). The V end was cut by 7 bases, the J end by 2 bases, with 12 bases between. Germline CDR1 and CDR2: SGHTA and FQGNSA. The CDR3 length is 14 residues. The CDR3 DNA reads TGTGCCAGCACCATCGGGGGCGCCTACAATGAGCAGTTCTTC. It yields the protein CASTIGGAYNEQFF.

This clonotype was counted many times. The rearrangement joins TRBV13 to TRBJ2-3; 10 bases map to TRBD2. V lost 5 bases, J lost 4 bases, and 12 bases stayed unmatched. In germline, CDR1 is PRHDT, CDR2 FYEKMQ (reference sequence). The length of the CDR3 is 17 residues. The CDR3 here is CASSLRSSGGFADTQYF. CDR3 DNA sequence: TGTGCCAGCAGCCTCCGCTCTAGCGGGGGTTTCGCAGATACGCAGTATTTT.

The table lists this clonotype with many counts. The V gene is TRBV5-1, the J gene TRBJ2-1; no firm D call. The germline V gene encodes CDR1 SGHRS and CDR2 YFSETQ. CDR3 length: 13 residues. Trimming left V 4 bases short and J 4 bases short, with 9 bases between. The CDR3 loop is CASSTVNYNEQFF. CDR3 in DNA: TGCGCCAGCAGCACCGTCAATTACAATGAGCAGTTCTTC.

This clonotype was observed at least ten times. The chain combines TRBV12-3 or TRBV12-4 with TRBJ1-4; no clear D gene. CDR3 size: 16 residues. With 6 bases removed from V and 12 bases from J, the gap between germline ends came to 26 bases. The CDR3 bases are TGTGCCAGCAGCAAGATCCAGACTTCCCTTCAGGAGGAACTGTTTTTT. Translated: CASSKIQTSLQEELFF.

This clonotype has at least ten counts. CDR3: CSASRTGEQFF. The CDR3, as DNA: TGCAGTGCTAGCCGAACCGGGGAGCAGTTCTTC. The gene calls are TRBV20-1 and TRBJ2-1; D not resolved. CDR1 is DFQATT, CDR2 SNEGSKA, per germline (reference sequence). V was trimmed by 3 bases and J by 10 bases, leaving 10 bases between them. This CDR3 contains 11 residues.

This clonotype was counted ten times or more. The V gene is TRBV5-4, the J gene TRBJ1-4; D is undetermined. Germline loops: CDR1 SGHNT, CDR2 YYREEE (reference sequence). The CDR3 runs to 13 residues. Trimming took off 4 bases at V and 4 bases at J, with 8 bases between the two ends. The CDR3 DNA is TGTGCCAGCAGCCGAGGGCTTAATGAAAAACTGTTTTTT. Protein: CASSRGLNEKLFF.

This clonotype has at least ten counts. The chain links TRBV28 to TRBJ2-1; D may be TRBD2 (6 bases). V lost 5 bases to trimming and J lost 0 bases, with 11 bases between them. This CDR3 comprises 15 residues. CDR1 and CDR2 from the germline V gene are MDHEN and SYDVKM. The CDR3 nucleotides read TGTGCCAGCAGTAGCGGGCCTAGCTCCTACAATGAGCAGTTCTTC. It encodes CASSSGPSSYNEQFF.

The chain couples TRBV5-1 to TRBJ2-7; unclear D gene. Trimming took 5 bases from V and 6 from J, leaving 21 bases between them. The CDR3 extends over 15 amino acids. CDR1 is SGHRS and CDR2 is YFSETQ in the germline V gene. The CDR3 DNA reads TGCGCCAGCAGTTCCCCCGAGACAATTGTGGGCGAGCAGTACTTC. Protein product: CASSSPETIVGEQYF.